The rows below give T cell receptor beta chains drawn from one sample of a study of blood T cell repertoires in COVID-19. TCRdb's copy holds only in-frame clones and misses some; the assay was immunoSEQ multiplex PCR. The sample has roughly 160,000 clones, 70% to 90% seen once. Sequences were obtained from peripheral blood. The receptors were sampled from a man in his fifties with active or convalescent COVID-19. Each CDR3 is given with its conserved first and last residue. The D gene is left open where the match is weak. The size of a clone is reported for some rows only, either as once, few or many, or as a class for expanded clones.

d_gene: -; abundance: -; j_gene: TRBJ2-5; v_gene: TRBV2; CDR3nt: TGTGCCAGCTCCATCCAGACCCAGTACTTC; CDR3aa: CASSIQTQYF
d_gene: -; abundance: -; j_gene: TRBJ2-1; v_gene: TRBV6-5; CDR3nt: TGTGCCAGCAGTATACAGGGCCGGAGTGAGCAGTTCTTC; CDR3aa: CASSIQGRSEQFF
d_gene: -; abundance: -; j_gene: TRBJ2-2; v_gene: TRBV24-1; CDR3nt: TGTGCCACCAGTGATGGACAGTACACCGGGGAGCTGTTTTTT; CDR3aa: CATSDGQYTGELFF
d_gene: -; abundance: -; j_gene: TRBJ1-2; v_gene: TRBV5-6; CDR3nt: TGTGCCAGCAGCCCGGAGGGTCCGCCACAGGTTTTTGACTATGGCTACACCTTC; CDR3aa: CASSPEGPPQVFDYGYTF
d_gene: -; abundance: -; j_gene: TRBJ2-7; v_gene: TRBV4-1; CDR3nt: TGCGCCAGCAGCCAAGGAGGGCTATTAGCATACGAGCAGTACTTC; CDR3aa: CASSQGGLLAYEQYF
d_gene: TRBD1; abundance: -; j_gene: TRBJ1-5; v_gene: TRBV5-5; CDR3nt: TGTGCCAGCAGCTTGGGAAAAACACAGGGGTATCAGCCCCAGCATTTT; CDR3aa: CASSLGKTQGYQPQHF
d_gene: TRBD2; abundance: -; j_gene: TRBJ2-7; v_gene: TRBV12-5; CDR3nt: TGTGCTAGTGGTTTGGTACTGGCGGGAGTAGGCGAGCAGTACTTC; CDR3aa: CASGLVLAGVGEQYF
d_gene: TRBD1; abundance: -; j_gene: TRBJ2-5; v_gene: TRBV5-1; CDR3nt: TGCGCCAGCAGCTCCCGGACAGGGTGGGAGACCCAGTACTTC; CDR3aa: CASSSRTGWETQYF
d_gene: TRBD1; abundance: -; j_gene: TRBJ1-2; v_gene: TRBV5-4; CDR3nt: TGTGCCAGCAGCAAAGGGGGACAGGCAACCTATGGCTACACCTTC; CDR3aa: CASSKGGQATYGYTF
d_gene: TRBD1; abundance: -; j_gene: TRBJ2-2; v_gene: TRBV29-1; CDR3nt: TGCAGCGTTGAATGGGGAGGACAGGGAACCGGGGAGCTGTTTTTT; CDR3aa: CSVEWGGQGTGELFF
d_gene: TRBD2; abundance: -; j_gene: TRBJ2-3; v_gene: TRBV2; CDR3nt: TGTGCCAGCAGCCTAGCGGGAAGTGCAGATACGCAGTATTTT; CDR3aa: CASSLAGSADTQYF
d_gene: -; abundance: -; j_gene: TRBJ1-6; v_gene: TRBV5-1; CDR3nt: TGCGCCAGCAGCTTGCAAGGGGGGGACGGCGGTAATTCACCCCTCCACTTT; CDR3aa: CASSLQGGDGGNSPLHF
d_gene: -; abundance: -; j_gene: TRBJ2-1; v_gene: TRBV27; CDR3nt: TGTGCCAGCAGCACGAAAGTGCGGTTTTACTCCTACAATGAGCAGTTCTTC; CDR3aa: CASSTKVRFYSYNEQFF
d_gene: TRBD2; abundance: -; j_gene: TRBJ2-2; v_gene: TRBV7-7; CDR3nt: TGTGCTAGCAGCTTAGGGAGCGGGAGTTACACCGGGGAGCTGTTTTTT; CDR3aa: CASSLGSGSYTGELFF
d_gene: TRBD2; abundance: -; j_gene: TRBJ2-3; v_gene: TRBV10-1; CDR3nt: TGCGCCAGCAGTGGTACTAGCGGACACACAGATACGCAGTATTTT; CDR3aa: CASSGTSGHTDTQYF
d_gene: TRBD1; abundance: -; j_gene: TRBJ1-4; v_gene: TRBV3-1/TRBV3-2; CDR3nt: TGTGCCAGCAGCCGACTCGGGACAGGGGTCGAAAAACTGTTTTTT; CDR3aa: CASSRLGTGVEKLFF
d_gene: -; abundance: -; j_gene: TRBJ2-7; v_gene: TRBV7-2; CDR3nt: TGTGCCAGCAGCTTAGTGCAGGGGGGAGAGCAGTACTTC; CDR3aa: CASSLVQGGEQYF
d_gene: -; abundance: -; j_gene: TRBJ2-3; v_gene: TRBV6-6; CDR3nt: TGTGCCAGCAGTTACCTAATCCTCACAGATACGCAGTATTTT; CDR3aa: CASSYLILTDTQYF
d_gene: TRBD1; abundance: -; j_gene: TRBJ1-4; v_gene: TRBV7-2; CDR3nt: TGTGCCAGCAGCAGACAGGGGGCTACTGAAAAACTGTTTTTT; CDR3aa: CASSRQGATEKLFF
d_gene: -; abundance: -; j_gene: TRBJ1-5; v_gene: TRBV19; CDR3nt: TGTGCCAGTAGTACCAGCCCGGGGATGGGCGGGAATAGCAATCAGCCCCAGCATTTT; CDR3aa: CASSTSPGMGGNSNQPQHF
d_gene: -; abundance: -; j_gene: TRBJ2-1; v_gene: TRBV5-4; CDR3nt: TGTGCCAGCACCTTGGACAGTAACAATGAGCAGTTCTTC; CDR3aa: CASTLDSNNEQFF
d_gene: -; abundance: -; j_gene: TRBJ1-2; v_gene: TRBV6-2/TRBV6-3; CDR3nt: TGTGCCAGCAGTCCGGGAATCGCGTATGGCTACACCTTC; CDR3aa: CASSPGIAYGYTF
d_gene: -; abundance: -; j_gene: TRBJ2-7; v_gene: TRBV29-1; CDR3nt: TGCAGCGTTGAGACAGCCAGCTCCTACGAGCAGTACTTC; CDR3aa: CSVETASSYEQYF
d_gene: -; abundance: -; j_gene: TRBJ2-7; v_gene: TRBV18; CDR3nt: TGTGCCAGCTCACCCGGGGGGCCCGGGGCCTACGAGCAGTACTTC; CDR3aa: CASSPGGPGAYEQYF
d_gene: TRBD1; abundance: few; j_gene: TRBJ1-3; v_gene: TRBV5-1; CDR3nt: TGCGCCAGCAGCCTCTGGGACAGCTCTGGAAACACCATATATTTT; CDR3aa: CASSLWDSSGNTIYF
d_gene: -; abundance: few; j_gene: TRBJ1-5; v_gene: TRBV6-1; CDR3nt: TGTGCCAGCAGTGAACTGAGGGCCGCTCAGCCCCAGCATTTT; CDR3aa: CASSELRAAQPQHF
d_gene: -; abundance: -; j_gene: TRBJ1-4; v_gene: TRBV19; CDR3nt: TGTGCCAGTAGTCCAACATCCGGGTCCGGGTTTGAAAAACTGTTTTTT; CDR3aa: CASSPTSGSGFEKLFF
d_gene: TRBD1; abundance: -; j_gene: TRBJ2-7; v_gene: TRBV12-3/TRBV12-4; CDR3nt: TGTGCCAGCAGTTTACAGACAGGGTCGGAGCAGTACTTC; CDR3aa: CASSLQTGSEQYF
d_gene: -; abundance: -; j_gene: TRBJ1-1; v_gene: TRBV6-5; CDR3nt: TGTGCCAGCAGACCCACAGGGATGAACACTGAAGCTTTCTTT; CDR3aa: CASRPTGMNTEAFF
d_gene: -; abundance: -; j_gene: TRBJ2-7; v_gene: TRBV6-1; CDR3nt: TGTGCCAGCAGTGAGAGGGCCCCACCGGAGCAGTACTTC; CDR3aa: CASSERAPPEQYF
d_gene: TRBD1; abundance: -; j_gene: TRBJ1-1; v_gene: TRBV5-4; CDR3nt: TGTGCCAGCACCTGGGGGACAGAGAACACTGAAGCTTTCTTT; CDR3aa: CASTWGTENTEAFF
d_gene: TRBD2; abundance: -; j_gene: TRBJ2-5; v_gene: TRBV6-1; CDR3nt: TGTGCCAGCACCCCGAGACTAGCGGGGGCAGGGACCCAGTACTTC; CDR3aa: CASTPRLAGAGTQYF
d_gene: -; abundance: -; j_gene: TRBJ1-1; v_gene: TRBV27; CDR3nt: TGTGCCAGCAGGAGGGAGCTTTATACTGAAGCTTTCTTT; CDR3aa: CASRRELYTEAFF
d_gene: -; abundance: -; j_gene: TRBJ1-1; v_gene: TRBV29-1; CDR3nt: TGCAGCGTTGAGGGGAGAGGGACTGAAGCTTTCTTT; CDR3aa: CSVEGRGTEAFF
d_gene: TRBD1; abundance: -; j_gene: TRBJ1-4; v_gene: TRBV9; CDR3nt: TGTGCCAGCAGCGGATCTACAGGGGGCGCCTCTAATGAAAAACTGTTTTTT; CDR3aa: CASSGSTGGASNEKLFF
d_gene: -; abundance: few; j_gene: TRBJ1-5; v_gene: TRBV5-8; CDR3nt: TGTGCCAGCAGCTTACAGGGACAACTCGTTTATTATAGCAATCAGCCCCAGCATTTT; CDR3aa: CASSLQGQLVYYSNQPQHF
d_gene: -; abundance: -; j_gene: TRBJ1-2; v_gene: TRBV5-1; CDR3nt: TGCGCCAGCAGCTTGGAACAGGGCTATGGCTACACCTTC; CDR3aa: CASSLEQGYGYTF
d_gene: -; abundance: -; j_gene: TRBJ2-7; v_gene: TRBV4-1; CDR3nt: TGCGCCAGCAGCCAAGACGGGACAAATTCCTACGAGCAGTACTTC; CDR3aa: CASSQDGTNSYEQYF
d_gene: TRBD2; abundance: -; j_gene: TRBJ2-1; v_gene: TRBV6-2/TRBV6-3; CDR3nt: TGTGCCAGCAGCACCGGGACTAGCGGGAGCAAGGGGAAGCAGTTCTTC; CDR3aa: CASSTGTSGSKGKQFF
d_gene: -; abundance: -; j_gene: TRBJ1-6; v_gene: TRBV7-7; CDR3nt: TGTGCTAGCAGGCCCGGGGAGGGGAGCACTTCACCCCTCCACTTT; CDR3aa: CASRPGEGSTSPLHF
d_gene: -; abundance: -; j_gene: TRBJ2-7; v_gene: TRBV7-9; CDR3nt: TGTGCCAGCAGCTTACCCGGAGGGAGCGAGCAGTACTTC; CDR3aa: CASSLPGGSEQYF
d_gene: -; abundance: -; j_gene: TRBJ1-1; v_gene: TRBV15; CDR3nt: TGTGCCACCGGCCAAGTCCGGGGGTTTAACACTGAAGCTTTCTTT; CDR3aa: CATGQVRGFNTEAFF
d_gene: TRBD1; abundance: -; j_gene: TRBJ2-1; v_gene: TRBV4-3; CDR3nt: TGCGCCAGCAGCCAAGACCGGGACAGTTACAATGAGCAGTTCTTC; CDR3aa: CASSQDRDSYNEQFF